Here is one T cell receptor beta chain with its context. Its antigen is currently unknown. No patient escaped relapse after autologous stem cell transplantation, and brentuximab vedotin exposure varied. The data derive from a study of PD-1 blockade in classical Hodgkin lymphoma. Study summary: Intravenous infusions of nivolumab 3 mg/kg reached patients every 2 weeks.

Sequenced by immunoSEQ multiplex PCR; TCRdb stores in-frame clones only, minus some. In the table there are 84,000 or so clones, approximately 91% of which are singletons. Study results and limitations: The study reported lower baseline TCR diversity in newly diagnosed patients than in healthy donors. Diversity in CD4+ TCRs, unlike that measured in CD8+ TCRs, had risen significantly by C4D1. Complete responders had baseline diversity similar to newly diagnosed patients.

This receptor was taken from a human donor with classical Hodgkin lymphoma. The material was peripheral blood mononuclear cells (PBMCs), obtained before the second cycle of nivolumab.

CDR3 coding DNA: TGTGCCATGTCCGGGACAGACTCCTACGAGCAGTACTTC. Translated: CAMSGTDSYEQYF. The chain is built from TRBV5-4 and TRBJ2-7, with TRBD1 matching 7 bases. The CDR3 runs to 13 residues. Germline values: CDR1 SGHNT, CDR2 YYREEE (reference sequence). V was pared by 9 bases and J by 0 bases, with 6 bases of the junction left unmatched.